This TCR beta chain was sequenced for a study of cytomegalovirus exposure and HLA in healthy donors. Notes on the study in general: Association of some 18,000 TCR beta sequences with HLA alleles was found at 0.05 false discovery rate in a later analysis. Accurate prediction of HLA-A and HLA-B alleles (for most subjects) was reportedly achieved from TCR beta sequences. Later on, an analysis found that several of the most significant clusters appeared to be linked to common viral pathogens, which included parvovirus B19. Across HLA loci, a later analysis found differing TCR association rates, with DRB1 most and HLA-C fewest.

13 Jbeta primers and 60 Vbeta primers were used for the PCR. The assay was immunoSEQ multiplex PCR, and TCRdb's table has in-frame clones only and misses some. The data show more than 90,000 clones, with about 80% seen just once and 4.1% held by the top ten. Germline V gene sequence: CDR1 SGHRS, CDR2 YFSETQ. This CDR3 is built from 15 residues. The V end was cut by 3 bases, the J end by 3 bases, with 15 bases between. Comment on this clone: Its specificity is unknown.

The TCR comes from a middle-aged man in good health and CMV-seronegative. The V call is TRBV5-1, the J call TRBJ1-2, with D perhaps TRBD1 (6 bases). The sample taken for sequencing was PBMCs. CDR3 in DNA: TGCGCCAGCAGCTATTCAGGGGATGCGGACTATGGCTACACCTTC. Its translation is CASSYSGDADYGYTF.